The clone carrying this TCR beta chain showed up many times. The CDR3 regions of TCR beta were amplified from RNA transcripts. TCR CDR3 regions were first amplified by RT-PCR with HTBI primers. TCRdb re-called the multiplex PCR reads with MiXCR, one entry per CDR3 protein. The table has about 500,000 distinct CDR3 sequences, roughly a sixth seen once. The data stem from a study of T cells in Graves' hyperthyroidism and ophthalmopathy. Study-wide background: Peripheral blood was collected at initial diagnosis, before any treatment.

The sequenced material came from blood. This clonotype was sampled from a woman in her late teens or twenties with Graves' hyperthyroidism.

The CDR3 loop is CATSDLGIGTIGEQFF. Written as DNA, the CDR3 is TGTGCCACCAGTGACCTTGGAATAGGGACCATCGGTGAGCAGTTCTTC. The genes are TRBV24-1 and TRBJ2-1; the D call may be TRBD1 or TRBD2 (5 bases each). Trimming shortened V by 4 bases and J by 9 bases, and 21 bases separated the two germline ends. The CDR3 runs to 16 residues. The germline V gene encodes CDR1 KGHDR and CDR2 SFDVKD.